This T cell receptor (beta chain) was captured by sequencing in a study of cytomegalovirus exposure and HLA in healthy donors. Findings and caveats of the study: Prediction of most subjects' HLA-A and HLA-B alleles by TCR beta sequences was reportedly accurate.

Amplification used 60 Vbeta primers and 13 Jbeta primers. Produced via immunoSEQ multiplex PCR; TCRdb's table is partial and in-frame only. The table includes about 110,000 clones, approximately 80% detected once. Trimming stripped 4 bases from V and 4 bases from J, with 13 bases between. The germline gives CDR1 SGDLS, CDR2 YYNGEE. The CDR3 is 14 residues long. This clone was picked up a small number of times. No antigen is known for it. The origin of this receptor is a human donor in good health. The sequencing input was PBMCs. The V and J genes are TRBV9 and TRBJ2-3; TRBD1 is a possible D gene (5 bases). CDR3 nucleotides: TGTGCCAGCAGCCAAAGACCAGGGTCAGATACGCAGTATTTT. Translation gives CASSQRPGSDTQYF.